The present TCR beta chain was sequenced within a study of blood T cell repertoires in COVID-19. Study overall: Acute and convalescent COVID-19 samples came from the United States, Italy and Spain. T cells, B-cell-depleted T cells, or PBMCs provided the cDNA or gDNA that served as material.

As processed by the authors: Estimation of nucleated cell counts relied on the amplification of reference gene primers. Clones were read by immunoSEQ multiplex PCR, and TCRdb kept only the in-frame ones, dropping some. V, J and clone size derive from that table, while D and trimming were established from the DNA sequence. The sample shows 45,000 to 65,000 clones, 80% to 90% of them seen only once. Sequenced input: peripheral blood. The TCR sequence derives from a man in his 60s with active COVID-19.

CDR3 in DNA: TGTGCCAGCAGCCCCTACAACACCGGGGAGCTGTTTTTT. Translated: CASSPYNTGELFF. V gene TRBV7-8 combines with J gene TRBJ2-2; D is ambiguous. Per germline, CDR1 SGHVS and CDR2 FQNEAQ. This CDR3 has 13 amino acids. The germline V and J ends were trimmed by 5 bases and 2 bases, with 6 bases remaining between them.